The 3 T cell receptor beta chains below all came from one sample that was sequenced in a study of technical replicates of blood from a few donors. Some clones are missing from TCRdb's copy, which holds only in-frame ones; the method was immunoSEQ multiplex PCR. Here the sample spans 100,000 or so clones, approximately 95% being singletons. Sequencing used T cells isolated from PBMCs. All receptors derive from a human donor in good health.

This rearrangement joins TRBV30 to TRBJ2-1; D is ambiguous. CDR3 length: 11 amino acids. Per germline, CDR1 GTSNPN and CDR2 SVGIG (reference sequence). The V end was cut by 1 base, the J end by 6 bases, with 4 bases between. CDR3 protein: CAWSDGNEQFF. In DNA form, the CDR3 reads TGTGCCTGGAGTGACGGCAATGAGCAGTTCTTC.

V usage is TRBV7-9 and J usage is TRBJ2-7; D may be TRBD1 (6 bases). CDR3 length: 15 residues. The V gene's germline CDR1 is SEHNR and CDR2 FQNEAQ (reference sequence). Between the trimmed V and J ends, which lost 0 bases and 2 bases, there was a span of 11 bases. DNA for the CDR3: TGTGCCAGCAGCTTAGCAGGGACATCCGCCTACGAGCAGTACTTC. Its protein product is CASSLAGTSAYEQYF.

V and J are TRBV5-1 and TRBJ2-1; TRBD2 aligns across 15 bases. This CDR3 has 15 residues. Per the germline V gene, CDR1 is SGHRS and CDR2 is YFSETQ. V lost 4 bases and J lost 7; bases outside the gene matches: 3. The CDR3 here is CASSAGTSGRNEQFF. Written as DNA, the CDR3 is TGCGCCAGCAGCGCCGGGACTAGCGGGAGGAATGAGCAGTTCTTC.